The 30 T cell receptor beta chains given below trace back to one sample, sequenced in a study of shared clonotypes between healthy human individuals. Data came from immunoSEQ multiplex PCR; TCRdb stores just in-frame clones and leaves some out. Of approximately 320,000 clones listed, roughly 70% are singletons. Specimen: memory CD4+ T cells sorted from blood. Regarding subset: CD45RA-negative fraction. The receptors come from a man between 25 and 39 years old in good health.

This clone was seen only a few times. V and J are TRBV7-9 and TRBJ1-4, with a tentative D call TRBD1 (6 bases). V was clipped by 4 bases and J by 12 bases, with 18 bases between them. Germline V gives CDR1 SEHNR, CDR2 FQNEAQ (reference sequence). This CDR3 comprises 14 residues. CDR3 region: CASSSDDRTSELFF. CDR3 DNA: TGTGCCAGCAGCTCCGACGACAGGACCAGTGAACTGTTTTTT.

This clone showed up just a few times. The gene calls are TRBV14 and TRBJ2-1; unclear D gene. CDR1 is SGHDN and CDR2 is FVKESK in the germline V gene. V was shortened by 5 bases and J by 2 bases, with 10 bases between the two germline ends. The CDR3 totals 14 residues. The CDR3 DNA reads as TGTGCCAGCAGCGTCGGACCAGCCTACAATGAGCAGTTCTTC. This codes for CASSVGPAYNEQFF.

The chain is built from TRBV6-5 and TRBJ1-1; 8 nucleotides match TRBD1. Trimming removed 0 bases from V and 0 bases from J; junction bases left unmatched: 0. This CDR3 is built from 15 residues. Germline values: CDR1 MNHEY, CDR2 SVGAGI. The CDR3 bases are TGTGCCAGCAGTTACTCGGGACAGGTGAACACTGAAGCTTTCTTT. It specifies CASSYSGQVNTEAFF.

The gene calls are TRBV7-2 and TRBJ1-3; 7 bases fit TRBD1. After removal of 7 bases from V and 3 bases from J, the junction contained 6 bases not matched to a gene. CDR3 length equals 14 residues. Germline loops: CDR1 SGHTA, CDR2 FQGNSA. CDR3 in DNA: TGTGCCAGCACTTCTGACAGGGATGGAAACACCATATATTTT. Residues: CASTSDRDGNTIYF.

This chain connects TRBV29-1 to TRBJ2-2; 8 positions match TRBD2. Germline V gene sequence: CDR1 SQVTM, CDR2 ANQGSEA. The CDR3 runs to 15 residues. V was clipped by 7 bases and J by 5 bases; unmatched bases: 12. CDR3 DNA: TGCAGCGCGAAAGGAGCGGGAGAACGAACCGGGGAGCTGTTTTTT. It translates to CSAKGAGERTGELFF.

V and J are TRBV19 and TRBJ2-1; 8 bases fit TRBD1. Trimming at V came to 3 bases and at J to 6 bases, leaving 7 bases not matched to a gene. Germline V gives CDR1 LNHDA, CDR2 SQIVND (reference sequence). This CDR3 spans 15 amino acids. This CDR3 reads CASSIGQGLGNEQFF. The CDR3 nucleotides are TGTGCCAGTAGTATCGGACAGGGACTTGGCAATGAGCAGTTCTTC. Drawing the rest from reference TRBV19 and TRBJ2-1, the complete variable domain is DGGITQSPKYLFRKEGQNVTLSCEQNLNHDAMYWYRQDPGQGLRLIYYSQIVNDFQKGDIAEGYSVSREKKESFPLTVTSAQKNPTAFYLCASSIGQGLGNEQFFGPGTRLTVL.

This chain uses TRBV15 with TRBJ1-1; D not certain. Trimming took off 5 bases at V and 1 base at J, with 8 bases between the two ends. The V gene's germline CDR1 is LNHNV and CDR2 YYDKDF (reference sequence). This CDR3 region has 13 residues. DNA for the CDR3: TGTGCCACCAGCCGTGGGCGGAACACTGAAGCTTTCTTT. This gives the protein CATSRGRNTEAFF.

The chain is built from TRBV14 and TRBJ1-2, with D tentatively TRBD1 (5 bases). From germline, CDR1 is SGHDN and CDR2 FVKESK. Trimming removed 1 base at V and 4 bases at J, with 16 bases between. This CDR3 spans 16 amino acids. The CDR3 sequence is CASSQVTGGYGYGYTF. The CDR3 region has the DNA TGTGCCAGCAGCCAAGTAACAGGAGGATACGGCTATGGCTACACCTTC.

The rearrangement links TRBV5-1 to TRBJ1-1, with D possibly matching TRBD1 (6 bases). Deletions cut 4 bases from V and 8 bases from J, with 9 bases between. Germline V gene lookup returns CDR1 SGHRS and CDR2 YFSETQ. The CDR3 loop spans 11 amino acids. The CDR3 reads CASSGGQEAFF. The CDR3 DNA reads as TGCGCCAGCAGCGGCGGACAGGAAGCTTTCTTT.

The chain has TRBV9 and TRBJ2-1, with 15 positions matching TRBD2. The CDR3 is 17 amino acids. CDR1 and CDR2 from the germline V gene are SGDLS and YYNGEE. Losses at the gene ends were 4 bases for V and 8 bases for J; bases not matched to a gene: 10. The CDR3 sequence: CASSPGLAGGLLDEQFF. In nucleotides, the CDR3 is TGTGCCAGCAGCCCGGGACTAGCGGGAGGCCTTTTGGATGAGCAGTTCTTC.

In DNA form, the CDR3 reads TGTGCCAGCAGCTTAGAGGACAGGGGAGGCTACACCTTC. Translating gives CASSLEDRGGYTF. This rearrangement joins TRBV7-2 to TRBJ1-2, with TRBD1 matching over 9 bases. The ends lost 1 base at V and 8 bases at J; junction bases unmatched: 2. The germline V gene has CDR1 SGHTA and CDR2 FQGNSA. The CDR3 sequence is 13 residues long.

This clone was found a few times. V is TRBV2 and J is TRBJ1-1; D gene uncertain. CDR1 is SNHLY, CDR2 FYNNEI, per germline. The CDR3 covers 13 residues. V was trimmed by 4 bases and J by 1 base, leaving 7 bases between them. The CDR3 DNA reads as TGTGCCAGCAGTGGAGGAAGGAACACTGAAGCTTTCTTT. The encoded protein is CASSGGRNTEAFF.

The chain is built from TRBV2 and TRBJ2-3; D remains unclear. V lost 4 bases and J lost 7, with 9 bases in between. Looked up from germline, CDR1 is SNHLY and CDR2 is FYNNEI. The CDR3 is 12 residues long. The CDR3: CASSGSGYTQYF. DNA of the CDR3: TGTGCCAGCAGTGGCTCTGGGTATACGCAGTATTTT. The full variable domain, its missing parts supplied by reference TRBV2 and TRBJ2-3, is EPEVTQTPSHQVTQMGQEVILRCVPISNHLYFYWYRQILGQKVEFLVSFYNNEISEKSEIFDDQFSVERPDGSNFTLKIRSTKLEDSAMYFCASSGSGYTQYFGPGTRLTVL.

This clone was seen just once. The chain couples TRBV11-2 to TRBJ2-5; D possibly corresponds to TRBD2 (6 bases). The V end lost 5 bases, the J end lost 0 bases, and 10 bases lay between the germline ends. Germline V CDR1 and CDR2: SGHAT, FQNNGV. The CDR3 contains 14 residues. CDR3 DNA sequence: TGTGCCAGCAGCCACGGGGGAAACCAAGAGACCCAGTACTTC. This sequence encodes CASSHGGNQETQYF.

The rearrangement joins TRBV7-9 to TRBJ2-5; TRBD2 matches at 7 bases. Trimming cost V 0 bases and J 5 bases; bases outside gene matches: 12. The CDR3 extends over 17 amino acids. From germline, CDR1 is SEHNR and CDR2 FQNEAQ (reference sequence). CDR3 loop: CASSLARGSGGRETQYF. DNA of the CDR3: TGTGCCAGCAGCTTAGCGCGCGGGAGCGGAGGGCGGGAGACCCAGTACTTC.

This clone has a single count. At the DNA level, this CDR3 is encoded by other sequences in the same sample as well. The rearrangement uses TRBV28 and TRBJ1-1, with a weak D call TRBD1 (6 bases). The CDR3 has 15 amino acids. Per germline, CDR1 MDHEN and CDR2 SYDVKM. V was cut by 5 bases and J by 0 bases, with 13 bases left in between. The CDR3 region is CASSLPGHLNTEAFF. DNA for the CDR3: TGTGCCAGCAGTCTCCCGGGACACTTGAACACTGAAGCTTTCTTT.

This sequence joins TRBV10-3 and TRBJ2-3; 8 nucleotides agree with TRBD2. Trimming cost V 6 bases and J 4 bases; bases outside gene matches: 15. Germline-derived CDR1 and CDR2 are ENHRY and SYGVKD. There are 17 residues in the CDR3. In DNA, the CDR3 is TGTGCCATCAGGGGGGTCGTAGGAGCGGGAGTGGCAGATACGCAGTATTTT. Its protein is CAIRGVVGAGVADTQYF.

V and J are TRBV12-5 and TRBJ2-1, with 10 bases matching TRBD1. Per the germline V gene, CDR1 is LGHNT and CDR2 is FRNRAP. This CDR3 has 16 residues. J gave up 5 bases and V 7 bases, and 11 bases lay outside the gene matches. Here the CDR3 reads CASARGRGTGDNEQFF. The CDR3 DNA sequence: TGTGCTAGTGCCCGAGGCAGAGGGACAGGGGACAATGAGCAGTTCTTC.

This sequence joins TRBV6-5 and TRBJ1-3, with no clear D. CDR1 and CDR2 from the germline V gene are MNHEY and SVGAGI. The CDR3 consists of 13 residues. V was pared by 8 bases and J by 2 bases, with 10 bases between. The CDR3 DNA reads TGTGCCAGCCTGGCGGCGACTGGAAACACCATATATTTT. It is translated as CASLAATGNTIYF.

CDR3 DNA sequence: TGTGCCAGCAGCTTTCGGGACAGGACCTACACCTTC. It yields the protein CASSFRDRTYTF. The V call is TRBV5-4, the J call TRBJ1-2; the match to TRBD1 covers 8 bases. The CDR3 sequence is 12 residues long. Germline V lookup: CDR1 SGHNT, CDR2 YYREEE (reference sequence). The trim removed 2 bases at V and 10 bases at J, leaving 4 bases unmatched.

This chain uses TRBV19 with TRBJ2-3, with D perhaps TRBD2 (6 bases). Trimming removed 9 bases from V and 5 bases from J, with 12 bases in between. Germline V CDR1 and CDR2: LNHDA, SQIVND (reference sequence). This CDR3 is built from 12 residues. CDR3 protein: CASYGGKDTQYF. The CDR3 DNA reads as TGTGCCAGCTACGGGGGTAAAGATACGCAGTATTTT.

The rearrangement joins TRBV9 to TRBJ2-5; D gene ambiguous. Trimming removed 4 bases at V and 5 bases at J, with 9 bases between. The length of the CDR3 is 12 residues. Looked up from germline, CDR1 is SGDLS and CDR2 is YYNGEE. For the CDR3, the DNA is TGTGCCAGCAGCCCCGGTGCGGAGACCCAGTACTTC. Its protein product is CASSPGAETQYF. The entire variable domain, with the rest obtained from reference TRBV9 and TRBJ2-5, is as follows: DSGVTQTPKHLITATGQRVTLRCSPRSGDLSVYWYQQSLDQGLQFLIQYYNGEERAKGNILERFSAQQFPDLHSELNLSSLELGDSALYFCASSPGAETQYFGPGTRLLVL.

CDR3 DNA sequence: TGTGCCAGCAGCCAAGCCAGACAGGGGAAAAGGAATGAGCAGTTCTTC. This gives the protein CASSQARQGKRNEQFF. The chain joins TRBV14 to TRBJ2-1; 8 nucleotides line up with TRBD1. Germline loops: CDR1 SGHDN, CDR2 FVKESK. This CDR3 contains 16 residues. With 1 base clipped from V and 7 bases from J, the junction kept 9 bases outside the gene matches. The full variable domain, with the rest looked up from reference TRBV14 and TRBJ2-1, is EAGVTQFPSHSVIEKGQTVTLRCDPISGHDNLYWYRRVMGKEIKFLLHFVKESKQDESGMPNNRFLAERTGGTYSTLKVQPAELEDSGVYFCASSQARQGKRNEQFFGPGTRLTVL.

The chain combines TRBV4-1 with TRBJ2-7; 9 bases map to TRBD1. The V gene's germline CDR1 is MGHRA and CDR2 YSYEKL. After removal of 3 bases from V and 3 bases from J, the junction contained 6 bases not matched to a gene. The CDR3 contains 15 residues. CDR3 residues: CASSHPGQGGYEQYF. The CDR3 DNA reads TGCGCCAGCAGCCACCCGGGACAGGGTGGCTACGAGCAGTACTTC.

CDR3 coding DNA: TGTGCCAGCAGCGTCCGGGGGAAACAGGTGTTCACCGGGGAGCTGTTTTTT. Protein product: CASSVRGKQVFTGELFF. The rearrangement uses TRBV9 and TRBJ2-2, with D possibly TRBD2 on 6 matching bases. The CDR3 covers 17 residues. V lost 2 bases to trimming and J lost 4 bases, with 18 bases between them. Germline V gene lookup returns CDR1 SGDLS and CDR2 YYNGEE.

The rearrangement uses TRBV19 and TRBJ1-5; D not certain. Between the trimmed V and J ends, which lost 8 bases and 0 bases, there was a span of 14 bases. From germline, CDR1 is LNHDA and CDR2 SQIVND (reference sequence). The CDR3 runs to 15 residues. The CDR3 nucleotides read TGTGCCAGTTTACAGCATTTTTATAGCAATCAGCCCCAGCATTTT. Translation gives CASLQHFYSNQPQHF. Supplemented by reference TRBV19 and TRBJ1-5, the full variable domain reads DGGITQSPKYLFRKEGQNVTLSCEQNLNHDAMYWYRQDPGQGLRLIYYSQIVNDFQKGDIAEGYSVSREKKESFPLTVTSAQKNPTAFYLCASLQHFYSNQPQHFGDGTRLSIL.

This chain links TRBV5-6 with TRBJ2-7, with D perhaps assigned TRBD1 or TRBD2 (6 bases each). CDR3 length equals 15 residues. The V end lost 6 bases, the J end lost 2 bases, and 18 bases lay between the germline ends. Germline lookup yields CDR1 SGHDT and CDR2 YYEEEE. The CDR3 DNA reads TGTGCCAGCACCCGGGGATGGGGGGCGGCCTACGAGCAGTACTTC. It encodes CASTRGWGAAYEQYF.

The chain uses TRBV13 and TRBJ1-1; D not certain. Deletions cut 6 bases from V and 5 bases from J, with 16 bases between. The CDR3 consists of 14 residues. From germline, CDR1 is PRHDT and CDR2 FYEKMQ (reference sequence). The DNA of the CDR3 is TGTGCCAGCAGGAGCCGGGATTTGGGGACTGAAGCTTTCTTT. Translating gives CASRSRDLGTEAFF.

This clone was recorded a few times. The chain couples TRBV4-1 to TRBJ2-3, with 8 nucleotides matching TRBD2. Unmatched junction bases numbered 7, after V lost 6 bases and J lost 2 bases. Germline CDR1 MGHRA, CDR2 YSYEKL. The CDR3 is made up of 15 amino acids. CDR3 bases: TGCGCCAGCAGTAGGCGGGAGGCCTCCACAGATACGCAGTATTTT. Its translation: CASSRREASTDTQYF.

The chain has TRBV5-1 and TRBJ2-1; perhaps TRBD2 as D (6 bases). The germline CDR1 and CDR2 sequences are SGHRS and YFSETQ. Trimming took off 4 bases at V and 6 bases at J, with 11 bases between the two ends. This CDR3 region has 13 residues. DNA for the CDR3: TGCGCCAGCAGCCTTTCTAGCGCCAATGAGCAGTTCTTC. Encoded protein: CASSLSSANEQFF. The full variable domain, its missing parts supplied by reference TRBV5-1 and TRBJ2-1, is KAGVTQTPRYLIKTRGQQVTLSCSPISGHRSVSWYQQTPGQGLQFLFEYFSETQRNKGNFPGRFSGRQFSNSRSEMNVSTLELGDSALYLCASSLSSANEQFFGPGTRLTVL.